Listed here are 10 T cell receptor beta chains from one sample, sequenced in a study of Ad26.COV2.S vaccination and SARS-CoV-2 variants. Data came from immunoSEQ multiplex PCR; TCRdb stores just in-frame clones and leaves some out. The sample consists of about 350,000 clones, about 88% of them appearing once. Treatment in this sample: roughly 18 received Ad26.COV2.S at low or high dose, single or two shots; 5 received placebo; per-sample allocation not given. Sampling occurred on day 63 after the first vaccine or placebo injection. The material was peripheral blood, obtained in a trial of Ad26.COV2.S vaccine versus placebo. These receptors originate from a person aged 18 to 65 who received the Ad26.COV2.S COVID-19 vaccine or a placebo.

The J gene is TRBJ2-6, the V gene TRBV7-3; D is uncertain. The CDR3 spans 15 residues. V lost 2 bases and J 2 bases, leaving 7 bases between the germline ends. The V gene's germline CDR1 is SGHTA and CDR2 FQGTGA. CDR3 nucleotides: TGTGCCAGCAGCTTAGATAGGGCTGGGGCCAACGTCCTGACTTTC. Protein product: CASSLDRAGANVLTF.

The chain is built from TRBV7-8 and TRBJ2-7, with 11 bases lining up with TRBD1. V dropped 3 bases and J dropped 4; count of bases not matched to a gene: 2. This CDR3 is built from 14 residues. CDR1 SGHVS and CDR2 FQNEAQ come from the germline V gene. CDR3 DNA: TGTGCCAGCAGCTTGGACAGGGGGCTTTACGAGCAGTACTTC. It yields the protein CASSLDRGLYEQYF.

V gene TRBV3-1 (or the pseudogene TRBV3-2) combines with J gene TRBJ2-2, with 11 bases matching TRBD1. Germline CDR1 and CDR2: LGHDT and YNNKEL (reference sequence). The CDR3 totals 15 residues. V trimming: 4 bases; J trimming: 6 bases; junction bases outside the gene matches: 4. CDR3 nucleotide sequence: TGTGCCAGCAGCCGGACAGGGGGCGCCTCCGGGGAGCTGTTTTTT. It codes for CASSRTGGASGELFF.

V and J are TRBV5-6 and TRBJ1-5; 7 nucleotides match TRBD1. Germline loops: CDR1 SGHDT, CDR2 YYEEEE. The length of the CDR3 is 13 residues. V lost 4 bases and J lost 6; bases outside the gene matches: 4. CDR3 residues: CASSQGQFQPQHF. CDR3 coding DNA: TGTGCCAGCAGCCAGGGACAGTTTCAGCCCCAGCATTTT. The variable domain in full, with the rest retrieved from reference TRBV5-6 and TRBJ1-5, is DAGVTQSPTHLIKTRGQQVTLRCSPKSGHDTVSWYQQALGQGPQFIFQYYEEEERQRGNFPDRFSGHQFPNYSSELNVNALLLGDSALYLCASSQGQFQPQHFGDGTRLSIL.

The V gene is TRBV9, the J gene TRBJ2-5; no firm D call. Trimming removed 0 bases at V and 5 bases at J, with 14 bases between. Germline CDR1 is SGDLS and CDR2 is YYNGEE. The CDR3 is 15 residues long. This chain's CDR3 is CASSVEPRRRETQYF. DNA of the CDR3: TGTGCCAGCAGCGTAGAGCCCAGGAGAAGGGAGACCCAGTACTTC.

The rearrangement uses TRBV7-2 and TRBJ2-7, with TRBD1 as a possible D gene (7 bases). Germline V gene data show CDR1 as SGHTA and CDR2 as FQGNSA. The CDR3 is 14 amino acids. Trimming took 4 bases from V and 4 from J, leaving 14 bases between them. The CDR3 nucleotides read TGTGCCAGCAGCTACAGCTCAGGGGGGTACGAGCAGTACTTC. Encoded protein: CASSYSSGGYEQYF. Filled out from reference TRBV7-2 and TRBJ2-7, the complete variable domain reads GAGVSQSPSNKVTEKGKDVELRCDPISGHTALYWYRQSLGQGLEFLIYFQGNSAPDKSGLPSDRFSAERTGGSVSTLTIQRTQQEDSAVYLCASSYSSGGYEQYFGPGTRLTVT.

The CDR3: CASSSGLSYEQYF. Written as DNA, the CDR3 is TGTGCCAGCAGCTCGGGACTATCCTACGAGCAGTACTTC. The gene calls are TRBV5-4 and TRBJ2-7; TRBD2 matches at 7 bases. Per germline, CDR1 SGHNT and CDR2 YYREEE (reference sequence). The CDR3 runs 13 residues. Unmatched junction bases numbered 1, after V lost 3 bases and J lost 1 base.

This clone was picked up many times. The chain has TRBV4-1 and TRBJ2-7; D tentatively reads TRBD1 or TRBD2 (5 bases each). The CDR3 has 15 residues. Germline CDR1 reads MGHRA; CDR2 reads YSYEKL. Trimming took off 0 bases at V and 3 bases at J, with 12 bases between the two ends. DNA of the CDR3: TGCGCCAGCAGCCAAGAGGGGGATCAGCTCTACGAGCAGTACTTC. Its protein product is CASSQEGDQLYEQYF.

V and J are TRBV18 and TRBJ1-5; the D gene is possibly TRBD1 (5 bases). Trimming took off 3 bases at V and 1 base at J, with 10 bases between the two ends. The length of the CDR3 is 15 residues. CDR1 is KGHSH, CDR2 LQKENI, per germline. The CDR3 protein is CASSPGEWSNQPQHF. The CDR3 region has the DNA TGTGCCAGCTCACCGGGGGAATGGAGCAATCAGCCCCAGCATTTT. The whole variable domain, filled in from reference TRBV18 and TRBJ1-5, reads NAGVMQNPRHLVRRRGQEARLRCSPMKGHSHVYWYRQLPEEGLKFMVYLQKENIIDESGMPKERFSAEFPKEGPSILRIQQVVRGDSAAYFCASSPGEWSNQPQHFGDGTRLSIL.

This sequence joins TRBV27 and TRBJ2-3, with 12 bases aligning to TRBD2. Germline-derived CDR1 and CDR2 are MNHEY and SMNVEV (reference sequence). With 3 bases clipped from V and 0 bases from J, the junction kept 13 bases outside the gene matches. CDR3 size: 20 residues. CDR3 nucleotide sequence: TGTGCCAGCAGTTTTCCGACTAGCGGGAGAGGGGGGCCTAGCACAGATACGCAGTATTTT. Protein product: CASSFPTSGRGGPSTDTQYF.